This TCR beta chain was sequenced for a study of CD8+ T cells in alopecia areata. Isolated RNA was reverse transcribed into cDNA used as the sequencing template. Here immunoSEQ multiplex PCR was the method, and the copy in TCRdb shows in-frame clones only, minus some. The top ten clones hold 3% to 4% of a sample with 110,000 or so clones, 45% to 65% of them seen once. Findings and caveats of the study: Scalp and blood retained many expanded lesional clones during tofacitinib.

Stated treatment: oral pan-JAK inhibitor, 5-10 mg twice daily. Alopecia areata patients provided lesional scalp punch biopsies and peripheral blood, both collected for the study. PBMCs yielded sorted CD4+ and CD8+ T cells. Germline CDR1 reads SEHNR; CDR2 reads FQNEAQ (reference sequence). CDR3 length equals 15 residues. The ends were cut back, 5 bases at V and 5 bases at J, with 16 bases in the middle. As regards this clone: Antigen specificity is unknown.

The sequenced sample was CD4+ T cells sorted from blood, obtained at week 24, from a patient treated with tofacitinib. The receptor was derived from a human donor with alopecia areata. The rearrangement links TRBV7-9 to TRBJ2-1; D ambiguous. CDR3 sequence reads: CASSTFSDRNNEQFF. The CDR3 coding sequence is TGTGCCAGCAGCACATTCTCGGACCGGAACAATGAGCAGTTCTTC.